Included here is one T cell receptor beta chain sequence, with context. What it binds is not known. The data are from a study of shared clonotypes between healthy human individuals. Whole-study results and caveats: Sample collection involved blood only; tissue repertoires are likely different. Expectations were that clonotype sharing among donors would be affected by sequencing depth. Despite large depth, sorted-subset datasets appeared incompletely sequenced.

Per germline, CDR1 MNHEY and CDR2 SMNVEV (reference sequence). V lost 2 bases and J lost 1; bases outside the gene matches: 8. This CDR3 has 17 residues. Execution of the assay was at deep level. The table came from immunoSEQ multiplex PCR; TCRdb's copy has only in-frame clones and leaves some out. The sample contains over a million clones, roughly 96% of which appear only once. This TCR derives from a young man in good health. The rearrangement links TRBV27 to TRBJ2-3; 8 positions match TRBD2. Sequencing was done on a sample of naive CD4+ T cells sorted from blood. Indicated subset: CD45RA+ positively selected. The CDR3 is CASSLHRSGAGTDTQYF. The CDR3 DNA is TGTGCCAGCAGTTTACATCGTAGCGGGGCAGGCACAGATACGCAGTATTTT.